These T cell receptor beta chains were read from a single sample in a study of B cell selection in AIRE deficiency. Libraries were prepared by immunoSEQ multiplex PCR; TCRdb keeps only in-frame clonotypes and omits some of them. The sample shows about 18,000 clones, around 93% of them seen only once. The sample was CD4+CD25+ Tregs sorted from PBMCs. All receptors come from a human donor in good health. Each CDR3 is given with its conserved first and last residue. The D gene is left open where the match is weak. Expanded clones get a size class; other rows say once, few or many, or leave the size out.

d_gene	j_gene	abundance	len	v_gene	CDR3nt	CDR3aa
TRBD1	TRBJ1-5	once	15	TRBV28	TGTGCCAGCAGTTTAGATGGGACAGTGGGCCAGCCCCAGCATTTT	CASSLDGTVGQPQHF
-	TRBJ1-5	-	12	TRBV28	TGTGCCAGCAGAGGGGACGATCAGCCCCAGCATTTT	CASRGDDQPQHF
TRBD1	TRBJ1-1	once	11	TRBV5-1	TGCGCCAGCAGCTCGACAGGGGAAGCTTTCTTT	CASSSTGEAFF
-	TRBJ2-5	once	15	TRBV11-2	TGTGCCAGCAGCGTTCCTCGGCAGAGCCAAGAGACCCAGTACTTC	CASSVPRQSQETQYF
TRBD1	TRBJ1-5	once	15	TRBV5-1	TGCGCCAGCAGCTGGGGGACAGATAGCAATCAGCCCCAGCATTTT	CASSWGTDSNQPQHF
TRBD1	TRBJ1-5	-	16	TRBV28	TGTGCCAGCAGTCCCCGGACAGGGTCGAGAAATCAGCCCCAGCATTTT	CASSPRTGSRNQPQHF
-	TRBJ1-2	-	14	TRBV7-9	TGTGCCAGCAGCAAAGTGGCCGGGACACATGGCTACACCTTC	CASSKVAGTHGYTF
-	TRBJ2-7	-	18	TRBV21-1	TGTGCCAGCACCCTAGGAGGCCAGCGGGAGAGGGGGAGTTACGAGCAGTACTTC	CASTLGGQRERGSYEQYF
-	TRBJ1-1	once	16	TRBV4-3	TGCGCCAGCAGCCCCCTGGCCGGACCGAGCAACACTGAAGCTTTCTTT	CASSPLAGPSNTEAFF
-	TRBJ2-1	-	23	TRBV12-5	TGTGCTAGTGGTTACTCAACCTCCACGACAGGGGCACCTCGACTAGCCAATTACAATGAGCAGTTCTTC	CASGYSTSTTGAPRLANYNEQFF
TRBD1	TRBJ2-1	-	15	TRBV5-1	TGCGCCAGCAGCTACCGAGGACAGGGCGCCAATGAGCAGTTCTTC	CASSYRGQGANEQFF
TRBD2	TRBJ2-6	-	18	TRBV5-1	TGCGCCAGCAGCGTTCTAGCGGGAGGGATCTCTGGGGCCAACGTCCTGACTTTC	CASSVLAGGISGANVLTF
-	TRBJ1-5	-	15	TRBV15	TGTGCCACCAGCATCCTAGGGCAGAGCAATCAGCCCCAGCATTTT	CATSILGQSNQPQHF
-	TRBJ1-1	-	13	TRBV30	TGTGCCTGGCGCCGGTTGGGGAACACTGAAGCTTTCTTT	CAWRRLGNTEAFF
TRBD1	TRBJ1-1	-	15	TRBV9	TGTGCCAGCAGCCCCAGGGGGGTGTTGAACACTGAAGCTTTCTTT	CASSPRGVLNTEAFF
-	TRBJ2-6	-	20	TRBV11-3	TGTGCCAGCAGCTTAGAGAGGGGGCGGGGGAGGAGATCTGGGGCCAACGTCCTGACTTTC	CASSLERGRGRRSGANVLTF
TRBD2	TRBJ2-1	-	15	TRBV6-5	TGTGCCAGCAGTCCCGGGACTAGCGGGAGGAATGAGCAGTTCTTC	CASSPGTSGRNEQFF
-	TRBJ2-6	-	17	TRBV19	TGTGCCAGTAGTATTATAGGGAGTCCCTCTGGGGCCAACGTCCTGACTTTC	CASSIIGSPSGANVLTF
-	TRBJ2-3	once	13	TRBV28	TGTGCCAGCTCGAGGGGGGACACGAATACGCAGTATTTT	CASSRGDTNTQYF
-	TRBJ2-7	once	15	TRBV19	TGTACCAGTAGTATTGCCTTGGACAGAGTCAGCGAGCAGTACTTC	CTSSIALDRVSEQYF
TRBD1	TRBJ1-2	-	15	TRBV7-2	TGTGCCAGCAGCCAGGGACAGGGGGGCTACTATGGCTACACCTTC	CASSQGQGGYYGYTF
-	TRBJ1-1	-	12	TRBV28	TGTGCCAGCCGTAGTTCGGGGACTGAAGCTTTCTTT	CASRSSGTEAFF
TRBD1	TRBJ1-2	-	14	TRBV18	TGTGCCAGCTCACCGGGGACAGGGGGGAATGGCTACACCTTC	CASSPGTGGNGYTF
-	TRBJ2-1	-	13	TRBV5-1	TGCGCCAGCAGCTTGGTAGTACACAATGAGCAGCTCTTC	CASSLVVHNEQLF
-	TRBJ2-5	-	11	TRBV5-1	TGCGCCAGCACTGACCAAGAGACCCAGTACTTC	CASTDQETQYF
-	TRBJ1-2	-	13	TRBV7-9	TGTGCCAGCAGCCCTCGGACCCGGTGGGGCTACACCTTC	CASSPRTRWGYTF
-	TRBJ2-3	-	14	TRBV5-1	TGCGCCAGCCGCCGGGACTCGCTCACAGATACGCAGTATTTT	CASRRDSLTDTQYF
-	TRBJ2-7	-	13	TRBV18	TGTGCCAGCTCACCACAAATAAGGTACGAGCAGTACTTC	CASSPQIRYEQYF
-	TRBJ2-7	once	12	TRBV29-1	TGCAGCGCCCTCGACAGCTCCTACGAGCAGTACTTC	CSALDSSYEQYF
TRBD1	TRBJ1-4	few	15	TRBV28	TGTGCCAGCAGTACCCTAGCAGGGGGCCCTGAAAAACTGTTTTTT	CASSTLAGGPEKLFF
-	TRBJ2-5	-	12	TRBV7-2	TGTGCCAGCAGCTTCGGGTTGAAGACCCAGTACTTC	CASSFGLKTQYF
TRBD1	TRBJ1-1	once	15	TRBV7-2	TGTGCCAGCAGCCTAAGACAGGGGTTGAACACTGAAGCTTTCTTT	CASSLRQGLNTEAFF
TRBD1	TRBJ1-4	-	15	TRBV7-9	TGTGCCAGCAGCTTAGGGACAGGGGGCGAAGAAAAACTGTTTTTT	CASSLGTGGEEKLFF
-	TRBJ1-2	-	14	TRBV10-3	TGTGCCATCAGTGAAGGCGGATATAACTATGGCTACACCTTC	CAISEGGYNYGYTF
TRBD2	TRBJ2-5	-	18	TRBV7-9	TGTGCCAGCAGCTTAGCCCGCCCTGGACTAGCGGTTCGAGAGACCCAGTACTTC	CASSLARPGLAVRETQYF
-	TRBJ1-5	-	13	TRBV2	TGTGCCAGCAGACCGTCCCTAAATCAGCCCCAGCATTTT	CASRPSLNQPQHF
-	TRBJ2-2	once	18	TRBV11-1	TGTGCCAGCAGCTTAGAGGCTAGCTCCTATCGGAACACCGGGGAGCTGTTTTTT	CASSLEASSYRNTGELFF
-	TRBJ1-2	-	15	TRBV19	TGTGCCAGTAGTAAGGGGGACTCCCGATGGTGGGGCTACACCTTC	CASSKGDSRWWGYTF
-	TRBJ2-3	-	14	TRBV9	TGTGCCAGCAGCGTAGCGGGCCGATCAGATACGCAGTATTTT	CASSVAGRSDTQYF
TRBD2	TRBJ2-5	-	15	TRBV5-1	TGCGCCAGCAGCGGGCTAGCGGGGCACCAAGAGACCCAGTACTTC	CASSGLAGHQETQYF
-	TRBJ2-7	-	14	TRBV7-3	TGTGCCAGCAGCCCGTATGTGGGCTCCTACGAGCAGTACTTC	CASSPYVGSYEQYF
-	TRBJ2-3	-	14	TRBV5-1	TGCGCCAGCAGCCAAGGTTTAGCAACAGATACGCAGTATTTT	CASSQGLATDTQYF